This T cell receptor beta chain was captured in a study of T cell responses to AZD1222 COVID-19 vaccine. Trimming pared 1 base from V and 6 bases from J, leaving 15 bases between. The germline gives CDR1 SGHRS, CDR2 YFSETQ. The CDR3 covers 15 residues. The method was immunoSEQ multiplex PCR; TCRdb's version includes in-frame clones alone and lacks a portion of them. The table lists around 160,000 clones, about nine tenths of them singletons, with more than 5.5% in the top ten. The rearrangement links TRBV5-1 to TRBJ2-3, with D uncertain. This receptor was taken from an adult in good health. Source: peripheral blood, taken on day 0 of AZD1222 vaccination. The DNA for the CDR3 is TGCGCCAGCAGCTTGATGGCTGGGAATGGGGATACGCAGTATTTT. As protein: CASSLMAGNGDTQYF.